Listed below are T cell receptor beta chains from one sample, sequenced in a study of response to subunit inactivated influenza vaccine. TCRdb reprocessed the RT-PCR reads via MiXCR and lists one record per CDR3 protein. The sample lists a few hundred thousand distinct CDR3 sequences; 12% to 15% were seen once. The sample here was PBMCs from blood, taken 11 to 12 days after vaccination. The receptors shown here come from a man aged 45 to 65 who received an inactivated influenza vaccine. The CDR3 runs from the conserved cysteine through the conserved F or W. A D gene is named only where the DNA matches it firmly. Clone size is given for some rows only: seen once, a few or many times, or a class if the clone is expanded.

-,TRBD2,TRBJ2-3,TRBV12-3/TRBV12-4,TGTGCCAGCAGTTTGGAGGTAGCGGGGGATACGCAGTATTTT,CASSLEVAGDTQYF
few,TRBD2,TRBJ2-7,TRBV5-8,TGTGCCAGCAGCTCAGGACTAGCGGGAGTAAGGTCCTACGAGCAGTACTTC,CASSSGLAGVRSYEQYF
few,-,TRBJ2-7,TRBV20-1,TGCAGTGCTAGAGAAGGCTACGAGCAGTACTTC,CSAREGYEQYF
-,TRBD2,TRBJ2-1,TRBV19,TGTGCCAGTAGTATACCCGGACTAGCGCAAGTCGCGGAGCAGTTCTTC,CASSIPGLAQVAEQFF
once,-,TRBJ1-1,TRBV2,TGTGCCAGCAGTGACCAGGGATGGTCTTTCTTT,CASSDQGWSFF
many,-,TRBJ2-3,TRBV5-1,TGCGCCAGCAGCTTGATTTCGGGCGCAGATACGCAGTATTTT,CASSLISGADTQYF
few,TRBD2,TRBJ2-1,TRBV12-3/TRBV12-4,TGTGCCAGCAGTTCTCCCCCGACCGGGACTAGCCAGTTCTTC,CASSSPPTGTSQFF
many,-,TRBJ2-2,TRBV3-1,TGTGCCAGCAGCCGCTACACCGGGGAGCTGTTTTTT,CASSRYTGELFF
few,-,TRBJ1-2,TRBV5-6,TGTGCCAGCAGCTTTCCCGGGGGTGGCTATGGCTACACCTTC,CASSFPGGGYGYTF
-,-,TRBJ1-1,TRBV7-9,TGTGCCAGCCTTCCGGTTGGGACTGAAGCTTTCTTT,CASLPVGTEAFF
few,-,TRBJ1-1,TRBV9,TGTGCCAGCAGCGTAGATGAGGGCGTCATGAACACTGAAGCTTTCTTT,CASSVDEGVMNTEAFF
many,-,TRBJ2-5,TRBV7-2,TGTGCCAGCAGCTTGCTGGGCCTTGGAGAGACCCAGTACTTC,CASSLLGLGETQYF
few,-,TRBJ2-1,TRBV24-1,TGTGCCACCAGTGAGTTCTCGAGGGGGGAATACAATGAGCAGTTCTTC,CATSEFSRGEYNEQFF